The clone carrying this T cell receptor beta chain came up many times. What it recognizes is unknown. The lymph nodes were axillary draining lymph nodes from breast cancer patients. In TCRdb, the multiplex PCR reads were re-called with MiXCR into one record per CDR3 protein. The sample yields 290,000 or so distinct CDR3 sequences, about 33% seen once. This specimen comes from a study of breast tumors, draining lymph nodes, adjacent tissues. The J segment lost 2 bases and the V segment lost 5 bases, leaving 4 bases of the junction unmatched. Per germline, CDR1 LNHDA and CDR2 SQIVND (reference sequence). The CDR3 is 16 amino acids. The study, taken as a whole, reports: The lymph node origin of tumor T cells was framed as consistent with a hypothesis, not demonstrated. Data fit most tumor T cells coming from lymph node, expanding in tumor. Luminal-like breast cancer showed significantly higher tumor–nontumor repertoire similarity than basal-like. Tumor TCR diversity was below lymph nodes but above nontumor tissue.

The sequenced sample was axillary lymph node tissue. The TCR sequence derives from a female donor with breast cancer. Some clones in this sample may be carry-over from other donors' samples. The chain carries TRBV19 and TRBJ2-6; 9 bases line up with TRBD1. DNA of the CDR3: TGTGCCAGTAGTTGGACAGGGGTTACTGGGGCCAACGTCCTGACTTTC. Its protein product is CASSWTGVTGANVLTF. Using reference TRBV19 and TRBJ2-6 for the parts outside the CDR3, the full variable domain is DGGITQSPKYLFRKEGQNVTLSCEQNLNHDAMYWYRQDPGQGLRLIYYSQIVNDFQKGDIAEGYSVSREKKESFPLTVTSAQKNPTAFYLCASSWTGVTGANVLTFGAGSRLTVL.